This note documents a single T cell receptor beta chain sequence. Its antigen is unidentified. This entry belongs to a study of shared clonotypes between healthy human individuals. Broader study findings: Clonotype sharing among donors, it was expected, would be affected by sequencing depth.

Ten immunoSEQ deep assay plates were used to sequence unsorted PBMC DNA. Per the study methods: ImmunoSEQ sequences covered only the junction and lacked quality scores; filtering therefore differed. Measured with immunoSEQ multiplex PCR; TCRdb has only the in-frame clones, and not every one. V, J and clone size reflect that table, while D and trimming were determined from the DNA. This sample yields under 600,000 clones, of which about 80% are seen a single time; 9.5% to 15% belongs to the top ten. V was trimmed by 2 bases and J by 5 bases, leaving 18 bases between them. Germline V gene sequence: CDR1 LGHNA, CDR2 YSLEER. This CDR3 spans 17 amino acids.

The sample taken for sequencing was PBMCs. The V and J genes are TRBV4-3 and TRBJ1-4; D might be TRBD1 (5 bases). The TCR originated in a woman aged 40 to 55 in good health. Some clones in this sample may be carry-over from other donors' samples. Here the CDR3 DNA reads TGCGCCAGCAGCCAACAAGATCTCCGGGACGGGAATGAAAAACTGTTTTTT. Protein sequence: CASSQQDLRDGNEKLFF.